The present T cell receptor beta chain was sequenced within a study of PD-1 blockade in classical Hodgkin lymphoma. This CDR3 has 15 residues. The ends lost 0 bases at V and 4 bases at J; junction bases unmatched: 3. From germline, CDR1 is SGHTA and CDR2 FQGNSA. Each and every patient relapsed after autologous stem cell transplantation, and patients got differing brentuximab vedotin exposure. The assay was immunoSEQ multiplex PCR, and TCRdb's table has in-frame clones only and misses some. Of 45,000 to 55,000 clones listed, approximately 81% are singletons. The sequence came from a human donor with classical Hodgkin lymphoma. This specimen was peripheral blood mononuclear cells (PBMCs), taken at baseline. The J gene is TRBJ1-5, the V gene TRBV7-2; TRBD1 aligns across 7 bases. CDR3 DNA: TGTGCCAGCAGCTTAGCAGGGGGCGTGAATCAGCCCCAGCATTTT. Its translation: CASSLAGGVNQPQHF.